These 28 T cell receptor beta chains were sequenced from one sample in a study of blood T cell repertoires in COVID-19 (dated by TCRdb to 2018 to 2021). The library relied on the immunoSEQ multiplex PCR assay. Imported from immuneACCESS, the table was reduced by TCRdb to in-frame sequences with V and J called. These copies leave out some clones; in studies compared against another copy, an unresolved V gene accounts for under half, and the cause of the remainder is not known. The sample data list 250,000 to 300,000 clones, and approximately 87% of these were observed just once. Around 12% of the sample comes from the top ten. Sequencing was performed on peripheral blood. Receptors originate from a woman in her thirties with COVID-19, enrolled during active disease.

V and J are TRBV7-2 and TRBJ1-1; D may be TRBD1 (5 bases). The CDR3 extends over 14 amino acids. V was cut by 2 bases and J by 5 bases, with 12 bases left in between. Germline V gene data show CDR1 as SGHTA and CDR2 as FQGNSA. CDR3 DNA: TGTGCCAGCAGCTTACAGGGAATGGGTACTGAAGCTTTCTTT. This translates into CASSLQGMGTEAFF.

The chain carries TRBV19 and TRBJ1-5; D is possibly TRBD1 (5 bases). CDR3 length: 15 amino acids. V shed 7 bases and J shed 4 bases, with 17 bases lying between them. Germline values: CDR1 LNHDA, CDR2 SQIVND (reference sequence). Here the CDR3 reads CASTQIDSVNQPQHF. As DNA, the CDR3 is TGTGCCAGTACCCAAATTGACAGCGTTAATCAGCCCCAGCATTTT.

This clone has a single count. This chain connects TRBV2 to TRBJ2-1; weak D call: TRBD1 (6 bases). The CDR3 has 13 amino acids. Germline CDR1 and CDR2: SNHLY and FYNNEI. V was cut by 10 bases and J by 7 bases, with 17 bases left in between. Here the CDR3 reads CATNPLRGNEQFF. CDR3 nucleotide sequence: TGTGCCACCAATCCCCTTAGGGGGAATGAGCAGTTCTTC.

The chain combines TRBV12-3 or TRBV12-4 with TRBJ1-4; 7 bases are shared with TRBD1. CDR3 length: 13 amino acids. After removal of 6 bases from V and 5 bases from J, the junction contained 3 bases not matched to a gene. The CDR3 loop reads CASRMDRNEKLFF. For the CDR3, the DNA is TGTGCCAGCAGGATGGACAGGAATGAAAAACTGTTTTTT.

The gene calls are TRBV4-1 and TRBJ2-5; maybe TRBD1 (5 bases). V was cut by 4 bases and J by 4 bases, with 16 bases left in between. From germline, CDR1 is MGHRA and CDR2 YSYEKL. There are 15 residues in the CDR3. The CDR3 nucleotides are TGCGCCAGCAGCCCGCTTGATGGGGCCGGAGAGACCCAGTACTTC. This translates into CASSPLDGAGETQYF.

The V call is TRBV3-1 (or the pseudogene TRBV3-2), the J call TRBJ2-5, with D maybe TRBD2 (6 bases). V shed 9 bases and J shed 7 bases, with 24 bases lying between them. The CDR3 is 15 amino acids. CDR1 is LGHDT and CDR2 is YNNKEL in the germline V gene (reference sequence). CDR3: CARSAGSSRVGTQYF. As DNA, the CDR3 is TGTGCCAGGTCAGCGGGCAGCTCTCGGGTTGGGACCCAGTACTTC.

J is TRBJ2-1 and V is TRBV7-2; TRBD2 matches at 9 bases. Germline values: CDR1 SGHTA, CDR2 FQGNSA. The CDR3 sequence is 15 residues long. V was clipped by 5 bases and J by 2 bases; unmatched bases: 4. The CDR3 loop reads CASSVSGGTYNEQFF. In DNA, the CDR3 is TGTGCCAGCAGCGTAAGCGGGGGGACCTACAATGAGCAGTTCTTC.

The chain combines TRBV5-1 with TRBJ1-1; TRBD1 might be the D (6 bases). The length of the CDR3 is 14 residues. The germline gives CDR1 SGHRS, CDR2 YFSETQ. The V gene lost 4 bases and the J gene lost 5 bases, with 15 bases spanning the gap. This chain's CDR3 is CASSQQGSATEAFF. The CDR3 DNA sequence: TGCGCCAGCAGCCAACAGGGATCAGCAACTGAAGCTTTCTTT.

V gene TRBV6-5 combines with J gene TRBJ1-2; 7 nucleotides align to TRBD1. This CDR3 comprises 15 residues. V trimming: 1 base; J trimming: 1 base; junction bases outside the gene matches: 3. Germline lookup yields CDR1 MNHEY and CDR2 SVGAGI. Here the CDR3 reads CASSYYRGGNYGYTF. The CDR3, as DNA: TGTGCCAGCAGTTACTACAGGGGAGGTAACTATGGCTACACCTTC.

This chain's CDR3 is CASIKEGVGYF. For the CDR3, the DNA is TGTGCCAGCATTAAGGAGGGAGTGGGTTACTTC. The chain combines TRBV28 with TRBJ2-7; possible D gene TRBD2, 6 bases. Germline V lookup: CDR1 MDHEN, CDR2 SYDVKM. The CDR3 has 11 residues. V was trimmed by 7 bases and J by 13 bases, leaving 17 bases between them.

This chain links TRBV7-9 with TRBJ2-6; no firm D call. Germline CDR1 is SEHNR and CDR2 is FQNEAQ (reference sequence). This CDR3 is 14 amino acids long. V was shortened by 3 bases and J by 1 base, with 4 bases between the two germline ends. CDR3: CASSFSSGANVLTF. In DNA, the CDR3 is TGTGCCAGCAGCTTCAGTTCTGGGGCCAACGTCCTGACTTTC.

The chain uses TRBV2 and TRBJ1-4, with a possible D match to TRBD1 (6 bases). The CDR3 extends over 13 amino acids. Germline CDR1 and CDR2: SNHLY and FYNNEI. Trimming cost V 3 bases and J 6 bases, with 8 bases left between them. This chain's CDR3 is CASSDPGDEKLFF. DNA for the CDR3: TGTGCCAGCAGTGACCCAGGGGATGAAAAACTGTTTTTT. The entire variable domain, with the rest obtained from reference TRBV2 and TRBJ1-4, is as follows: EPEVTQTPSHQVTQMGQEVILRCVPISNHLYFYWYRQILGQKVEFLVSFYNNEISEKSEIFDDQFSVERPDGSNFTLKIRSTKLEDSAMYFCASSDPGDEKLFFGSGTQLSVL.

The chain couples TRBV2 to TRBJ2-3; TRBD1 matches 9 bases. With 9 bases clipped from V and 5 bases from J, the junction kept 6 bases outside the gene matches. Germline V CDR1 and CDR2: SNHLY, FYNNEI. The CDR3 is 13 residues long. The CDR3, as DNA: TGTGCCAGAAACAGGGGGCTGGGAGATACGCAGTATTTT. It codes for CARNRGLGDTQYF.

This chain uses TRBV6-5 with TRBJ2-7, with 9 bases identical to TRBD2. Trimming cost V 4 bases and J 7 bases; bases outside gene matches: 8. The CDR3 sequence is 14 residues long. Germline V CDR1 and CDR2: MNHEY, SVGAGI. This CDR3 reads CASSSTSGFGEQYF. In nucleotides, the CDR3 is TGTGCCAGCAGTTCGACTAGCGGTTTCGGGGAGCAGTACTTC.

This chain joins TRBV18 and TRBJ1-1; tentatively, D is TRBD1 (6 bases). Germline values: CDR1 KGHSH, CDR2 LQKENI. Trimming took off 3 bases at V and 2 bases at J, with 13 bases between the two ends. The CDR3 loop spans 15 amino acids. CDR3 protein: CASSPSDSVNTEAFF. In nucleotides, the CDR3 is TGTGCCAGCTCACCTTCGGACAGCGTTAACACTGAAGCTTTCTTT.

V gene TRBV10-3 combines with J gene TRBJ2-3; tentatively, D is TRBD2 (6 bases). In germline, CDR1 is ENHRY, CDR2 SYGVKD. This CDR3 contains 12 residues. Trimming took off 8 bases at V and 6 bases at J, with 12 bases between the two ends. The CDR3 DNA reads TGTGCCATCCAACGCGGGGCCGATACGCAGTATTTT. This encodes CAIQRGADTQYF.

CDR3 sequence: CASRGGQINQPQHF. In nucleotides, the CDR3 is TGTGCCAGCAGAGGGGGACAGATCAATCAGCCCCAGCATTTT. The chain couples TRBV2 to TRBJ1-5; TRBD1 agrees at 7 bases. V shed 6 bases, J shed 3 bases, and the junction held 5 bases outside the gene matches. The germline gives CDR1 SNHLY, CDR2 FYNNEI. The CDR3 has 14 residues.

The CDR3 spells CASIGPGVEQYF. The CDR3 nucleotides are TGTGCCAGCATCGGCCCCGGGGTCGAGCAGTACTTC. This chain links TRBV6-5 with TRBJ2-7; D is perhaps TRBD2 (5 bases). Germline-derived CDR1 and CDR2 are MNHEY and SVGAGI. This CDR3 spans 12 amino acids. Between the trimmed V and J ends, which lost 7 bases and 6 bases, there was a span of 13 bases.

V is TRBV19 and J is TRBJ1-2; 9 positions match TRBD1. Germline CDR1 LNHDA, CDR2 SQIVND (reference sequence). Germline trimming cut 9 bases from V and 7 bases from J; bases unmatched to any gene: 15. The CDR3 is 15 amino acids. CDR3 protein: CASSWRDRVGPGYTF. In nucleotides, the CDR3 is TGTGCCAGCAGTTGGCGGGACAGGGTGGGTCCTGGCTACACCTTC.

The chain couples TRBV2 to TRBJ2-2, with TRBD1 as a possible D gene (5 bases). The CDR3 has 14 residues. The V gene lost 3 bases and the J gene lost 6 bases, with 11 bases spanning the gap. CDR1 and CDR2 from the germline V gene are SNHLY and FYNNEI. The CDR3 coding sequence is TGTGCCAGCAGTGACAGACAGAGCGCCGGGGAGCTGTTTTTT. Translating it yields CASSDRQSAGELFF.

The rearrangement uses TRBV12-3 or TRBV12-4 and TRBJ2-1; D gene unclear. This CDR3 has 13 amino acids. Trimming cost V 8 bases and J 6 bases, with 14 bases left between them. In DNA, the CDR3 is TGTGCCAGCCGACTCCAGACGTCCAATGAGCAGTTCTTC. Encoded protein: CASRLQTSNEQFF.

The chain is built from TRBV19 and TRBJ2-7, with a tentative D call TRBD1 (5 bases). Per germline, CDR1 LNHDA and CDR2 SQIVND (reference sequence). The CDR3 runs 14 residues. With 3 bases removed from V and 5 bases from J, the gap between germline ends came to 14 bases. CDR3 bases: TGTGCCAGTAGTATCGCAGGGATGGGCGACGAGCAGTACTTC. Its translation is CASSIAGMGDEQYF.

The chain employs TRBV2 and TRBJ2-7; possible D gene TRBD2, 7 bases. Deletions cut 10 bases from V and 5 bases from J, with 21 bases between. The CDR3 has 14 amino acids. Germline values: CDR1 SNHLY, CDR2 FYNNEI. The CDR3 DNA reads TGTGCCACCTCCCTGGGGGGGCTAGTAAACGAGCAGTACTTC. Amino acids: CATSLGGLVNEQYF.

The table lists this clone with a count of one. This chain links TRBV6-2 or TRBV6-3 with TRBJ2-5, with a weak D call TRBD2 (5 bases). Germline lookup yields CDR1 MNHEY and CDR2 SVGEGT. With 2 bases removed from V and 2 bases from J, the gap between germline ends came to 12 bases. CDR3 length: 15 residues. CDR3 protein: CASSYEGVRQETQYF. CDR3 coding DNA: TGTGCCAGCAGTTACGAGGGCGTCAGACAAGAGACCCAGTACTTC.

V gene TRBV7-9 combines with J gene TRBJ2-5; D remains unclear. Trimming took off 2 bases at V and 1 base at J, with 2 bases between the two ends. Germline lookup yields CDR1 SEHNR and CDR2 FQNEAQ (reference sequence). The CDR3 is 12 amino acids. This CDR3 reads CASSLLQETQYF. The DNA of the CDR3 is TGTGCCAGCAGCTTACTCCAAGAGACCCAGTACTTC.

The chain recombines TRBV7-2 with TRBJ2-5; 10 bases line up with TRBD2. The CDR3 loop spans 16 amino acids. Germline lookup yields CDR1 SGHTA and CDR2 FQGNSA. V gave up 2 bases and J gave up 5 bases; unmatched junction bases: 8. CDR3 amino acids: CASSLFSGGAWETQYF. For the CDR3, the DNA is TGTGCCAGCAGCTTATTCAGCGGGGGGGCATGGGAGACCCAGTACTTC.

This sequence joins TRBV7-9 and TRBJ1-2; TRBD1 matches 9 bases. In germline, CDR1 is SEHNR, CDR2 FQNEAQ (reference sequence). V gave up 5 bases and J gave up 2 bases; unmatched junction bases: 9. The CDR3 length is 16 residues. Written as DNA, the CDR3 is TGTGCCAGCAGCCACGCAAACAGGGGGCGCAACTATGGCTACACCTTC. Translating gives CASSHANRGRNYGYTF.

V gene TRBV10-1 combines with J gene TRBJ2-1, with TRBD2 identical over 12 bases. The CDR3 extends over 15 amino acids. Germline values: CDR1 WNHNN, CDR2 SYGVQD (reference sequence). Trimming cost V 4 bases and J 7 bases; bases outside gene matches: 5. CDR3 in DNA: TGCGCCAGCAGTGCGACTAGCGGGGGAGGGAATGAGCAGTTCTTC. It yields the protein CASSATSGGGNEQFF.